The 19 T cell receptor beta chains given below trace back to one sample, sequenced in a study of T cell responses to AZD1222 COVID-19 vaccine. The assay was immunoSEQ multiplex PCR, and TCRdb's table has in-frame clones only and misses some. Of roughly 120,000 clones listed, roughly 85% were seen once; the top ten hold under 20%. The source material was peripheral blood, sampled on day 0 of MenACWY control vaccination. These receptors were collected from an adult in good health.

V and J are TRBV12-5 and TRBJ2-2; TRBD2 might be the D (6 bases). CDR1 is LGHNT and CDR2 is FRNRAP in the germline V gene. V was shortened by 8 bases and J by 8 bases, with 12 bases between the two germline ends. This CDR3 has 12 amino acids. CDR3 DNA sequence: TGTGCTAGTCGAAAGGGGAGGGGGGAGCTGTTTTTT. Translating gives CASRKGRGELFF. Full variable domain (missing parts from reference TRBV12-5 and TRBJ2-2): DARVTQTPRHKVTEMGQEVTMRCQPILGHNTVFWYRQTMMQGLELLAYFRNRAPLDDSGMPKDRFSAEMPDATLATLKIQPSEPRDSAVYFCASRKGRGELFFGEGSRLTVL.

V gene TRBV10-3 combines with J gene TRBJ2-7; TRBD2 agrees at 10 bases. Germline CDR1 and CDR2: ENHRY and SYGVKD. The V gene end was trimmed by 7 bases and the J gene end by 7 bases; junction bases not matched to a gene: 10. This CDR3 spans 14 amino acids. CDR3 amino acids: CAITSLAGGLEQYF. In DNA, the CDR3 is TGTGCCATCACTTCGTTAGCGGGAGGCTTAGAGCAGTACTTC.

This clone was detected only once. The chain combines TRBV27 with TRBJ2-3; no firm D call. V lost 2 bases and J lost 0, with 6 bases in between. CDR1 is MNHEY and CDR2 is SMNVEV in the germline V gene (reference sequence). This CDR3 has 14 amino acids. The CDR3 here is CASSLGVSTDTQYF. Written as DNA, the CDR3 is TGTGCCAGCAGTTTAGGGGTTAGCACAGATACGCAGTATTTT.

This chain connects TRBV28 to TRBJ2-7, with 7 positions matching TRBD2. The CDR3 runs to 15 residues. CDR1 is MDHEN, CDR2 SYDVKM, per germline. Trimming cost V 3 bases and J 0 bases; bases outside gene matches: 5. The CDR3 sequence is CASSFSGTSSYEQYF. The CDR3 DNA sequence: TGTGCCAGCAGTTTCAGCGGGACCAGCTCCTACGAGCAGTACTTC.

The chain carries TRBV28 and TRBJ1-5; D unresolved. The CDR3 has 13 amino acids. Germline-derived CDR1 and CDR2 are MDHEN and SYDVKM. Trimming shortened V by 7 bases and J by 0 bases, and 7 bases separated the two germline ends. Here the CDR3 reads CASTYNSNQPQHF. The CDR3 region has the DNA TGTGCCAGCACCTATAATAGCAATCAGCCCCAGCATTTT.

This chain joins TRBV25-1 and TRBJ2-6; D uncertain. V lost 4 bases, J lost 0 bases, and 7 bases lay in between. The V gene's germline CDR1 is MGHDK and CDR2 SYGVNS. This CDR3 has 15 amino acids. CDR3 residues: CASSADNSGANVLTF. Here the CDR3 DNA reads TGTGCCAGCAGTGCAGACAACTCTGGGGCCAACGTCCTGACTTTC.

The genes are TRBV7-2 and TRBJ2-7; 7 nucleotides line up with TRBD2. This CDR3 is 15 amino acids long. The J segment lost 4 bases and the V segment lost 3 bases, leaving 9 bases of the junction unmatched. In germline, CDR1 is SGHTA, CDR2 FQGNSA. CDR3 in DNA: TGTGCCAGCAGCTTCGGACTAGGGAGTGTATACGAGCAGTACTTC. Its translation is CASSFGLGSVYEQYF.

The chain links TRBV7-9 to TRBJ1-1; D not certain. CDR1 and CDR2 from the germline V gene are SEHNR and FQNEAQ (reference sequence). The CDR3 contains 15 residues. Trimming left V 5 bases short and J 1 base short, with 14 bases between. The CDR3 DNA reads TGTGCCAGCAGCGCCTCCGGGAAATCGAACACTGAAGCTTTCTTT. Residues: CASSASGKSNTEAFF.

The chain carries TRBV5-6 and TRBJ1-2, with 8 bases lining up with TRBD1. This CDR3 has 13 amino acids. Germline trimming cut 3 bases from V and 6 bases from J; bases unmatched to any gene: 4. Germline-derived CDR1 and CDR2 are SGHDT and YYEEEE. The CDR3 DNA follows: TGTGCCAGCAGCTCGCAGGGGGCCGATGGCTACACCTTC. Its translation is CASSSQGADGYTF.

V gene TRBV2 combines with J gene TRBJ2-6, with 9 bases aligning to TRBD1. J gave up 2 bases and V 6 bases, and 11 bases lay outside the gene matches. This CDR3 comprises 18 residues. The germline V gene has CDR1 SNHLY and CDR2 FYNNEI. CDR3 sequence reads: CASSQWGQGATGANVLTF. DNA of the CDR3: TGTGCCAGCAGCCAGTGGGGACAGGGCGCCACTGGGGCCAACGTCCTGACTTTC.

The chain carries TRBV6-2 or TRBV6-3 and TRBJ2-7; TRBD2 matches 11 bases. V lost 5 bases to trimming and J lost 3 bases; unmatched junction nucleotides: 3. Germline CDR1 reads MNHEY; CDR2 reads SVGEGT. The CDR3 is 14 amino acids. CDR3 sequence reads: CASSTGTSGYEQYF. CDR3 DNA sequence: TGTGCCAGCAGTACCGGGACTAGCGGCTACGAGCAGTACTTC.

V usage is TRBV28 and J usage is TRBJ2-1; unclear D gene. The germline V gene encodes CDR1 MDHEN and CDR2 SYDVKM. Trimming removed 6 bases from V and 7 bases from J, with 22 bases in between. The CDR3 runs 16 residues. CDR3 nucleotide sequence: TGTGCCAGCAGGCTCTTCGGTGGCAAAGCCGGTAATGAGCAGTTCTTC. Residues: CASRLFGGKAGNEQFF.

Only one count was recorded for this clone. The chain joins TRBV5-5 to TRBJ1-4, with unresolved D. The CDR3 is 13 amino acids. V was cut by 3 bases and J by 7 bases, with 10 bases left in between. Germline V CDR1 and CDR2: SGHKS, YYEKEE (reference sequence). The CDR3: CASSSNTAEKLFF. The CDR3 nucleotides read TGTGCCAGCAGCTCAAACACTGCTGAAAAACTGTTTTTT.

CDR3 in amino acids: CASSFQGANEKLFF. The CDR3 DNA follows: TGTGCCAGCAGTTTTCAGGGGGCTAATGAAAAACTGTTTTTT. This chain connects TRBV28 to TRBJ1-4, with 7 bases aligning to TRBD1. In germline, CDR1 is MDHEN, CDR2 SYDVKM. The J segment lost 3 bases and the V segment lost 3 bases, leaving 1 base of the junction unmatched. The CDR3 has 14 amino acids.

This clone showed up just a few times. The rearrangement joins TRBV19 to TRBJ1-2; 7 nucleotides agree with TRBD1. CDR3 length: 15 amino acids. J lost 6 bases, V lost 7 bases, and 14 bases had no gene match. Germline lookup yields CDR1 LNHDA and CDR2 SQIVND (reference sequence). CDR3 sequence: CASNRLTGDRDGYTF. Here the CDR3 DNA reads TGTGCCAGTAACAGACTTACAGGGGATCGGGATGGCTACACCTTC.

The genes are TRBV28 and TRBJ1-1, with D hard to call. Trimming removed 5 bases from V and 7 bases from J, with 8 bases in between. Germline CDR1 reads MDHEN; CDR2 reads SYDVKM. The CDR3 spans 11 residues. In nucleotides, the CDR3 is TGTGCCAGCAGTCCCCAAGGTGAAGCTTTCTTT. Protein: CASSPQGEAFF.

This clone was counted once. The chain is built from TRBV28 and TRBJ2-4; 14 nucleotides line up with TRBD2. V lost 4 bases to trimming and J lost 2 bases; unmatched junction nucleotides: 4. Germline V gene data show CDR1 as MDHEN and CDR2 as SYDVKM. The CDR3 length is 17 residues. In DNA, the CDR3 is TGTGCCAGCAGTTACGGGACTAGCGGGAGACCCAAAAACATTCAGTACTTC. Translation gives CASSYGTSGRPKNIQYF.

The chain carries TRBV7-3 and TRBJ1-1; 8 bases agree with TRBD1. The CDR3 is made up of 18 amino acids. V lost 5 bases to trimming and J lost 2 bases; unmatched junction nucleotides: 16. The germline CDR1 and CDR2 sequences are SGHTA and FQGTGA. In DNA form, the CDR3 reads TGTGCCAGCAGCGTTAAGGGACGACAGGGGTGGCCAAACACTGAAGCTTTCTTT. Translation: CASSVKGRQGWPNTEAFF.

The CDR3 loop reads CASSYSHSMNTEAFF. DNA of the CDR3: TGTGCCAGCAGTTACTCGCACAGCATGAACACTGAAGCTTTCTTT. The V and J genes are TRBV6-5 and TRBJ1-1; D is unclear. Trimming pared 0 bases from V and 0 bases from J, leaving 8 bases between. The CDR3 sequence is 15 residues long. The germline CDR1 and CDR2 sequences are MNHEY and SVGAGI.